This record concerns one T cell receptor beta chain sequence. The CDR3 covers 21 residues. Germline CDR1 reads KGHSH; CDR2 reads LQKENI. V shed 4 bases and J 0 bases; nucleotides not matched to a gene: 18. This record belongs to a study of shared clonotypes between healthy human individuals. Clones were sequenced by immunoSEQ multiplex PCR, and TCRdb holds only the in-frame ones, with some missing. The sample comprises over 700,000 clones, 55% to 80% of which are singletons, and more than 1.5% rests with the top ten. Sequencing was performed on memory CD4+ T cells sorted from blood. Subset given: CD45RA-negative fraction. The chain uses TRBV18 and TRBJ2-6, with 7 positions matching TRBD1. This TCR came from a woman aged 30 to 39 in good health. CDR3 DNA sequence: TGTGCCAGCTCACGATCCCTCCCATCGGGACAGCTTAACTCTGGGGCCAACGTCCTGACTTTC. It encodes CASSRSLPSGQLNSGANVLTF.